Shown below are 19 T cell receptor beta chains from a single sample sequenced in a study of blood T cell repertoires in COVID-19. Measured with immunoSEQ multiplex PCR; TCRdb has only the in-frame clones, and not every one. Here the sample spans a few hundred thousand clones, roughly 90% being singletons. Sequenced sample: peripheral blood. The receptors here all came from a woman aged 30 to 39 with COVID-19, enrolled during active disease.

The chain combines TRBV4-1 with TRBJ1-5; D perhaps matches TRBD1 (6 bases). V lost 7 bases and J lost 2, with 15 bases in between. The CDR3 has 15 amino acids. Looked up from germline, CDR1 is MGHRA and CDR2 is YSYEKL. CDR3 sequence reads: CASTPGVGGNQPQHF. The CDR3 DNA reads TGCGCCAGCACCCCAGGGGTTGGAGGCAATCAGCCCCAGCATTTT.

This chain links TRBV7-2 with TRBJ2-5, with TRBD1 as a possible D gene (6 bases). Per germline, CDR1 SGHTA and CDR2 FQGNSA. This CDR3 contains 15 residues. The ends were cut back, 5 bases at V and 5 bases at J, with 18 bases in the middle. This chain's CDR3 is CASSAYGGMGETQYF. The CDR3 DNA is TGTGCCAGCAGCGCTTATGGGGGCATGGGGGAGACCCAGTACTTC.

The gene calls are TRBV24-1 and TRBJ1-2; D unclear. Germline V gives CDR1 KGHDR, CDR2 SFDVKD. The CDR3 totals 17 residues. V was clipped by 3 bases and J by 2 bases, with 18 bases between them. DNA for the CDR3: TGTGCCACCAGTGATCCATGGAAGGACCCGGGGAACTATGGCTACACCTTC. It specifies CATSDPWKDPGNYGYTF.

J is TRBJ2-3 and V is TRBV12-3 or TRBV12-4, with D possibly TRBD2 on 5 matching bases. Trimming removed 2 bases from V and 6 bases from J, with 9 bases in between. CDR3 length equals 13 residues. This CDR3 is CASSLRSGDTQYF. The CDR3 DNA reads as TGTGCCAGCAGTTTAAGGTCGGGGGATACGCAGTATTTT.

This clone was seen only a few times. The V and J genes are TRBV29-1 and TRBJ1-2, with 9 bases that match TRBD1. Trimming cost V 6 bases and J 4 bases; bases outside gene matches: 6. The CDR3 is 13 residues long. Germline CDR1 is SQVTM and CDR2 is ANQGSEA. The CDR3 sequence: CSVATGGLYGYTF. CDR3 DNA: TGCAGCGTAGCGACAGGGGGACTCTATGGCTACACCTTC.

V usage is TRBV10-3 and J usage is TRBJ1-2; 10 bases align to TRBD1. There are 14 residues in the CDR3. Germline loops: CDR1 ENHRY, CDR2 SYGVKD. The V gene end was trimmed by 6 bases and the J gene end by 4 bases; junction bases not matched to a gene: 5. CDR3 amino acids: CAIREGQGVYGYTF. In DNA, the CDR3 is TGTGCCATCAGGGAAGGACAGGGGGTCTATGGCTACACCTTC.

The chain links TRBV6-1 to TRBJ1-5; TRBD1 might be the D (5 bases). The V gene's germline CDR1 is MNHNS and CDR2 SASEGT. The V gene lost 2 bases and the J gene lost 0 bases, with 20 bases spanning the gap. This CDR3 contains 19 residues. CDR3 sequence reads: CASSELFYRRVYSNQPQHF. In DNA, the CDR3 is TGTGCCAGCAGTGAACTATTTTACAGGAGAGTATATAGCAATCAGCCCCAGCATTTT.

In its sample, this clone was seen once. V gene TRBV5-6 combines with J gene TRBJ1-3; 7 bases match TRBD1. CDR1 and CDR2 from the germline V gene are SGHDT and YYEEEE. V gave up 3 bases and J gave up 1 base; unmatched junction bases: 4. CDR3 length equals 15 residues. CDR3 nucleotides: TGTGCCAGCAGCTCTAAGACAGGGTCTGGAAACACCATATATTTT. The encoded protein is CASSSKTGSGNTIYF.

The chain carries TRBV6-5 and TRBJ1-2; D might be TRBD1 (5 bases). This CDR3 has 14 amino acids. V lost 6 bases and J 2 bases, leaving 13 bases between the germline ends. Germline V lookup: CDR1 MNHEY, CDR2 SVGAGI. CDR3 amino acids: CASSLRRGNYGYTF. DNA for the CDR3: TGTGCCAGCAGCCTCCGCCGGGGGAACTATGGCTACACCTTC.

This clone was seen only a few times. This CDR3 reads CASSLGTPWNEQFF. Written as DNA, the CDR3 is TGCGCCAGCAGCTTGGGTACTCCCTGGAATGAGCAGTTCTTC. The gene calls are TRBV5-1 and TRBJ2-1, with unresolved D. The CDR3 contains 14 residues. V was cut by 0 bases and J by 7 bases, with 11 bases left in between. Germline lookup yields CDR1 SGHRS and CDR2 YFSETQ.

The rearrangement joins TRBV3-1 (or the pseudogene TRBV3-2) to TRBJ2-1, with D uncertain. This CDR3 comprises 15 residues. The V gene's germline CDR1 is LGHDT and CDR2 YNNKEL (reference sequence). With 4 bases removed from V and 0 bases from J, the gap between germline ends came to 10 bases. The CDR3 protein is CASSRRSGSYNEQFF. The CDR3 DNA is TGTGCCAGCAGCCGTCGGAGTGGCTCCTACAATGAGCAGTTCTTC.

This chain uses TRBV19 with TRBJ1-1; D is possibly TRBD1 (6 bases). Per the germline V gene, CDR1 is LNHDA and CDR2 is SQIVND (reference sequence). This CDR3 comprises 14 residues. V gave up 2 bases and J gave up 4 bases, with 11 bases separating them. The CDR3 DNA sequence: TGTGCCAGTAGTATAAAAGCAGGGGCCACTGAAGCTTTCTTT. Translating gives CASSIKAGATEAFF.

The gene calls are TRBV27 and TRBJ2-1; 9 positions agree with TRBD1. Germline CDR1 MNHEY, CDR2 SMNVEV (reference sequence). V dropped 1 base and J dropped 5; count of bases not matched to a gene: 0. This CDR3 has 14 amino acids. This CDR3 reads CASSLWTGDNEQFF. CDR3 DNA: TGTGCCAGCAGTTTATGGACAGGGGACAATGAGCAGTTCTTC.

The CDR3 sequence is CATSDSGQGNYGYTF. DNA for the CDR3: TGTGCCACCAGTGATTCCGGACAGGGCAACTATGGCTACACCTTC. The chain is built from TRBV24-1 and TRBJ1-2; 8 positions match TRBD1. Losses at the gene ends were 2 bases for V and 2 bases for J; bases not matched to a gene: 3. Germline V gene lookup returns CDR1 KGHDR and CDR2 SFDVKD. The CDR3 is made up of 15 amino acids.

This clone was detected a few times. The chain couples TRBV9 to TRBJ2-2; weak D call: TRBD2 (6 bases). Trimming left V 3 bases short and J 6 bases short, with 12 bases between. The CDR3 extends over 14 amino acids. CDR1 is SGDLS, CDR2 YYNGEE, per germline. CDR3 sequence: CASSAGGSAGELFF. Written as DNA, the CDR3 is TGTGCCAGCAGCGCCGGGGGTAGTGCCGGGGAGCTGTTTTTT. The whole variable domain, filled in from reference TRBV9 and TRBJ2-2, reads DSGVTQTPKHLITATGQRVTLRCSPRSGDLSVYWYQQSLDQGLQFLIQYYNGEERAKGNILERFSAQQFPDLHSELNLSSLELGDSALYFCASSAGGSAGELFFGEGSRLTVL.

The rearrangement links TRBV27 to TRBJ1-2; the match to TRBD1 covers 7 bases. Unmatched junction bases numbered 9, after V lost 6 bases and J lost 5 bases. This CDR3 spans 14 amino acids. Germline V lookup: CDR1 MNHEY, CDR2 SMNVEV (reference sequence). The CDR3: CASRGGAYRYGYTF. The CDR3 nucleotides read TGTGCCAGCAGAGGGGGCGCATATCGGTATGGCTACACCTTC.

The V gene is TRBV5-3, the J gene TRBJ2-3; no clear D. TRBV5-3 is noted as an ORF with a role that remains uncertain. The CDR3 totals 12 residues. Trimming removed 0 bases from V and 7 bases from J, with 6 bases in between. This CDR3 reads CARSLERYTQYF. The CDR3 DNA follows: TGTGCCAGAAGCTTGGAACGGTATACGCAGTATTTT.

The gene calls are TRBV6-5 and TRBJ1-6; D remains ambiguous. Trimming left V 2 bases short and J 6 bases short, with 8 bases between. The CDR3 is made up of 14 amino acids. CDR1 is MNHEY, CDR2 SVGAGI, per germline. CDR3 coding DNA: TGTGCCAGCAGTTACCGGGTGTTTAATTCACCCCTCCACTTT. It codes for CASSYRVFNSPLHF.

The rearrangement joins TRBV27 to TRBJ1-2; no clear D gene. The ends were cut back, 5 bases at V and 4 bases at J, with 17 bases in the middle. CDR3 length: 15 amino acids. In germline, CDR1 is MNHEY, CDR2 SMNVEV (reference sequence). The CDR3 DNA reads TGTGCCAGCAGTCCCGGTTCAACCCCTTTCTATGGCTACACCTTC. Amino acid sequence: CASSPGSTPFYGYTF.